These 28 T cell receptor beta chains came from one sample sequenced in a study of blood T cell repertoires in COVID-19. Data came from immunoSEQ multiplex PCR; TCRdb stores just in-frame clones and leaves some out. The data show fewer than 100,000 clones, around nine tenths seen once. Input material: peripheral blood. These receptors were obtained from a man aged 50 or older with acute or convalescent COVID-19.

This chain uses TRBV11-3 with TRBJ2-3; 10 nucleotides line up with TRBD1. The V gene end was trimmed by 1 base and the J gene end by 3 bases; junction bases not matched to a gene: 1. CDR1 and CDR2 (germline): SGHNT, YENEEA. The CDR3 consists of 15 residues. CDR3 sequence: CASSLGGQGTDTQYF. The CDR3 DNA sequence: TGTGCCAGCAGCTTAGGGGGACAGGGGACAGATACGCAGTATTTT.

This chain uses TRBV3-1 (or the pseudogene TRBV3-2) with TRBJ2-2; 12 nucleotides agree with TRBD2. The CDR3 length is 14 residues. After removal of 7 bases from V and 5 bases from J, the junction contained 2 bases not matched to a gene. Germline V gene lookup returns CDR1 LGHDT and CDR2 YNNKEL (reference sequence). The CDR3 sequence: CASTGTSGTGELFF. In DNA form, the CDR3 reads TGTGCCAGCACCGGGACTAGCGGGACCGGGGAGCTGTTTTTT.

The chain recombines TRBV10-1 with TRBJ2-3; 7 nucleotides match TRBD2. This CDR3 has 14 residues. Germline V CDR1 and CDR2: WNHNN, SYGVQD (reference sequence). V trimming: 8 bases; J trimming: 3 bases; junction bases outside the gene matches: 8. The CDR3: CASGAGAGTDTQYF. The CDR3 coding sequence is TGCGCCAGCGGGGCGGGAGCTGGGACAGATACGCAGTATTTT.

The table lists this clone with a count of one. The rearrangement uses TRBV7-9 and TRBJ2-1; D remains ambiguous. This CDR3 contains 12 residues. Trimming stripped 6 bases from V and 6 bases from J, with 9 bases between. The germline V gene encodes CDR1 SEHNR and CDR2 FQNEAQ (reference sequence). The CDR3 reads CASSLGANEQFF. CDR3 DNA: TGTGCCAGCAGTCTAGGCGCCAATGAGCAGTTCTTC.

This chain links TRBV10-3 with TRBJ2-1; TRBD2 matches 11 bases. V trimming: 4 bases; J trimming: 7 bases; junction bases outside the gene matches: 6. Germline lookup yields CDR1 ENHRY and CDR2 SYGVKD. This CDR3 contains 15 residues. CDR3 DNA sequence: TGTGCCATCAGTGCACCGACTAGCGGGACTAATGAGCAGTTCTTC. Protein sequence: CAISAPTSGTNEQFF.

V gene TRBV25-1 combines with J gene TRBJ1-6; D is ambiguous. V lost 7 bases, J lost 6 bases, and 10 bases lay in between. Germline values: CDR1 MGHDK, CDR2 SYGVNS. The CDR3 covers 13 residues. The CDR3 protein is CASMKRGNSPLHF. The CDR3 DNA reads TGTGCCAGCATGAAGCGCGGTAATTCACCCCTCCACTTT. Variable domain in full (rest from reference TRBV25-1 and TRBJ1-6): EADIYQTPRYLVIGTGKKITLECSQTMGHDKMYWYQQDPGMELHLIHYSYGVNSTEKGDLSSESTVSRIRTEHFPLTLESARPSHTSQYLCASMKRGNSPLHFGNGTRLTVT.

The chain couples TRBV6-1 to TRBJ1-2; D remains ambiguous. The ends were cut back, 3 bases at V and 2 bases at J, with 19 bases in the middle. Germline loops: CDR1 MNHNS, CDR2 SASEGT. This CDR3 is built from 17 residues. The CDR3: CASSDSQTAIINYGYTF. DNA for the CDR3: TGTGCCAGCAGTGATTCACAGACGGCTATCATAAACTATGGCTACACCTTC.

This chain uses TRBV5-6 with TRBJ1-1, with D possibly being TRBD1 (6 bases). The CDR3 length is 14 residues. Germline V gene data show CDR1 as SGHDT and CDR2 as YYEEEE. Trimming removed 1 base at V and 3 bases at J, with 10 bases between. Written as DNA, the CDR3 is TGTGCCAGCAGCTTGAACAGGGAGTACACTGAAGCTTTCTTT. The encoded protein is CASSLNREYTEAFF.

The CDR3 sequence: CASSEYRDDQPQHF. CDR3 DNA: TGTGCCAGCAGCGAATACAGGGACGATCAGCCCCAGCATTTT. The chain has TRBV7-9 and TRBJ1-5, with TRBD1 as a possible D gene (6 bases). Trimming pared 5 bases from V and 5 bases from J, leaving 13 bases between. The CDR3 is 14 residues long. CDR1 SEHNR and CDR2 FQNEAQ come from the germline V gene (reference sequence).

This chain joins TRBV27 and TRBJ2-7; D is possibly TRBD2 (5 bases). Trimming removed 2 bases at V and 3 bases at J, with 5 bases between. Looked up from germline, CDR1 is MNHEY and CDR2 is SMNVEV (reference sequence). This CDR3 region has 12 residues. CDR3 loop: CASSLRGYEQYF. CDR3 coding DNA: TGTGCCAGCAGTTTACGGGGCTACGAGCAGTACTTC.

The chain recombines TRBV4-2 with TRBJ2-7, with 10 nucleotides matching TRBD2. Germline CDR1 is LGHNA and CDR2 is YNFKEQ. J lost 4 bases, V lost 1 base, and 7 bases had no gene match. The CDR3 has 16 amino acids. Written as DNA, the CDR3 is TGTGCCAGCAGCCAAGCTAGCAGCGGGAGGGCGTACGAGCAGTACTTC. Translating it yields CASSQASSGRAYEQYF.

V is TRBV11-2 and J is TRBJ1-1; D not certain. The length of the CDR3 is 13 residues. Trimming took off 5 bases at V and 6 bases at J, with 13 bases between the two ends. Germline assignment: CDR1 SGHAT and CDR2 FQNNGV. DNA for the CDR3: TGTGCCAGCAGCCAACAGAAGTCCCCTGAAGCTTTCTTT. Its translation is CASSQQKSPEAFF.

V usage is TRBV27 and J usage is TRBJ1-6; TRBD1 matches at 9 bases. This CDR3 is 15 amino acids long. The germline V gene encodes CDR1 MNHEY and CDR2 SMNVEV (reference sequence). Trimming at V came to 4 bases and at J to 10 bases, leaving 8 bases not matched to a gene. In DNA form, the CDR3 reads TGTGCCAGCAGTTATAGGGGACAGGGCGGGTCACCCCTCCACTTT. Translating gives CASSYRGQGGSPLHF.

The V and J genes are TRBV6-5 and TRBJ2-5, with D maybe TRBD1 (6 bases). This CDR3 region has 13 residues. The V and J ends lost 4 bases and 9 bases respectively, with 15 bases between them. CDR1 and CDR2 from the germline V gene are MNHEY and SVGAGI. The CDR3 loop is CASSWVGRGSQYF. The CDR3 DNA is TGTGCCAGCAGTTGGGTTGGCAGGGGATCCCAGTACTTC.

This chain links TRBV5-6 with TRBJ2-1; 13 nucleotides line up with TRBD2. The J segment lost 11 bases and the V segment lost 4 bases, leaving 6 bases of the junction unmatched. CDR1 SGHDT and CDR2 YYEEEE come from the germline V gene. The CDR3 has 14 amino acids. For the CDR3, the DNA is TGTGCCAGCAGCACTGGGACTAGCGGGGCCCAGCAGTTCTTC. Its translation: CASSTGTSGAQQFF.

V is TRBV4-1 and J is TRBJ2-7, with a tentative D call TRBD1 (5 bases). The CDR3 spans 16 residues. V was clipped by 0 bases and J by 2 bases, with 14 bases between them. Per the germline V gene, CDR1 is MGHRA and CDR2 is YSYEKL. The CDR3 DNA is TGCGCCAGCAGCCAAGATAGCTGGGTAGGGGCCTACGAGCAGTACTTC. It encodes CASSQDSWVGAYEQYF.

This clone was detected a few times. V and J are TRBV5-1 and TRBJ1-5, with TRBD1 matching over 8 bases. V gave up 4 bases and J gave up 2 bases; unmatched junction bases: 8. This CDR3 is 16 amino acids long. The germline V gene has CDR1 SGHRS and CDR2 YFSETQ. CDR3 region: CASSPTGAEGNQPQHF. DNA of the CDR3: TGCGCCAGCAGCCCGACAGGGGCCGAGGGCAATCAGCCCCAGCATTTT.

The CDR3 region has the DNA TGTGCCAGCAGCCAAGACCTTCGGGATACGCAGTATTTT. It is translated as CASSQDLRDTQYF. The gene calls are TRBV14 and TRBJ2-3; no clear D. The CDR3 has 13 residues. Germline values: CDR1 SGHDN, CDR2 FVKESK. Trimming stripped 0 bases from V and 6 bases from J, with 7 bases between.

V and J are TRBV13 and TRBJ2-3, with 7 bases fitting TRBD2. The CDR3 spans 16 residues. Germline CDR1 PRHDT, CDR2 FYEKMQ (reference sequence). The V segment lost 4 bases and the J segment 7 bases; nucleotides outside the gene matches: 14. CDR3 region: CASSYTGTTLMNTQYF. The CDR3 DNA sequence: TGTGCCAGCAGCTATACCGGGACTACCCTCATGAATACGCAGTATTTT.

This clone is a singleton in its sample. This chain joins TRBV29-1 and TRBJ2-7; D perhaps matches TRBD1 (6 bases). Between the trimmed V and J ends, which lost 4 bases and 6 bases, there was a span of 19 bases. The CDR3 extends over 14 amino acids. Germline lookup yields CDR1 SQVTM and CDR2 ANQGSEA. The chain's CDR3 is CSVGSWDISGEQYF. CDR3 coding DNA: TGCAGCGTTGGGTCGTGGGACATCTCGGGCGAGCAGTACTTC.

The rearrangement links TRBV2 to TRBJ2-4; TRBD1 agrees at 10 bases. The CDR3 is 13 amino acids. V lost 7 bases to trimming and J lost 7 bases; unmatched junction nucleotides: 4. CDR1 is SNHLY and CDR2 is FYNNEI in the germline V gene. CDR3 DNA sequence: TGTGCCAGCAAAGTGGACAGGGGGAACATTCAGTACTTC. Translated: CASKVDRGNIQYF.

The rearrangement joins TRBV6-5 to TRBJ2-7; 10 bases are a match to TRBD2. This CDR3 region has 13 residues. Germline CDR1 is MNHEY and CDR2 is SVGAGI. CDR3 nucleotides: TGTACTGTAGCGGGAGGCCTATCCTACGAGCAGTACTTC. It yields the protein CTVAGGLSYEQYF.

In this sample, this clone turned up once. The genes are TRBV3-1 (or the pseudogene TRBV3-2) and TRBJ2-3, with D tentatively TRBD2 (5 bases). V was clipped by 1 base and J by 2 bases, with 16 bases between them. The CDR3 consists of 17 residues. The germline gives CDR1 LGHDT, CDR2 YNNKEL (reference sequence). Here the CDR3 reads CASSQVGWELNTDTQYF. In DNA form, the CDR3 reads TGTGCCAGCAGCCAAGTAGGGTGGGAGCTAAACACAGATACGCAGTATTTT.

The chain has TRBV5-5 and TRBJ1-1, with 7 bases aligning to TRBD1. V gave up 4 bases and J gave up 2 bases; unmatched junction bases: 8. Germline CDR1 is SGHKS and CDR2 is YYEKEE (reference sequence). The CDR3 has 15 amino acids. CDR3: CASSITGQANTEAFF. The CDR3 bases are TGTGCCAGCAGCATAACTGGACAGGCAAACACTGAAGCTTTCTTT.

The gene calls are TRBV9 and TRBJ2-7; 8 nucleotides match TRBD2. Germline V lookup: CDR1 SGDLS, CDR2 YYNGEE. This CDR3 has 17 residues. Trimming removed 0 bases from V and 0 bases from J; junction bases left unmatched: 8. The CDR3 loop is CASSVGIGGGLSYEQYF. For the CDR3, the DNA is TGTGCCAGCAGCGTAGGGATTGGCGGGGGGCTCTCCTACGAGCAGTACTTC.

This CDR3 is CASSPRAFTNTEAFF. CDR3 coding DNA: TGCGCCAGCAGCCCGCGGGCTTTCACGAACACTGAAGCTTTCTTT. This chain links TRBV5-1 with TRBJ1-1, with unresolved D. From germline, CDR1 is SGHRS and CDR2 YFSETQ. The CDR3 has 15 residues. V lost 4 bases and J lost 1, with 14 bases in between.

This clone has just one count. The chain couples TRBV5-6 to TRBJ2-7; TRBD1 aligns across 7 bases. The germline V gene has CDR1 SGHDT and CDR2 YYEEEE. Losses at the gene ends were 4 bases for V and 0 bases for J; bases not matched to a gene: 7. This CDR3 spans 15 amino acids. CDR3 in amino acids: CASSEGQLSSYEQYF. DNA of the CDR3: TGTGCCAGCAGCGAGGGACAGCTTAGCTCCTACGAGCAGTACTTC.

CDR3 sequence (DNA): TGTGCCAGCAGCTTAGTAAGAGAGAACACTGAAGCTTTCTTT. Its translation is CASSLVRENTEAFF. The chain combines TRBV11-3 with TRBJ1-1; no clear D gene. Germline V CDR1 and CDR2: SGHNT, YENEEA. This CDR3 is built from 14 residues. Trimming pared 1 base from V and 1 base from J, leaving 7 bases between.